This T cell receptor beta chain was obtained from a study of CD8 T cells in Susac syndrome. RNA in amounts of roughly 0.5 to 1 ug was reverse transcribed with random hexamers. MiXCR was run by TCRdb on the immunoSEQ multiplex PCR reads, yielding one entry per CDR3 protein. The table lists around 18,000 distinct CDR3 sequences, approximately 95% of them singletons. The CDR3 totals 11 residues. Germline V gene sequence: CDR1 SGHRS, CDR2 YFSETQ. Trimming stripped 7 bases from V and 4 bases from J, with 6 bases between. TEMRA cells were FACS-enriched, with CD8+ and CD4+ T cells isolated negatively. This TCR was sampled from a human donor in good health. The specimen sequenced was CD8+ T cells from PBMCs. The chain links TRBV5-1 to TRBJ2-1; D not resolved. The DNA for the CDR3 is TGCGCCAGCCGATTATACAATGAGCAGTTCTTC. Translated, it gives CASRLYNEQFF.